This T cell receptor beta chain was profiled in a study of blood T cell repertoires in COVID-19. The overall study: Acute and convalescent COVID-19 specimens originated in the United States, Italy and Spain.

How the authors handled the data: From reference gene primer amplification, estimates of nucleated cell counts were derived. Sequencing was performed with immunoSEQ multiplex PCR; in TCRdb, only in-frame clones are kept and a portion is missing. V, J and clone size are those of that table, while D and trimming were read from the DNA. Of around 200,000 clones in the sample, approximately 81% are singletons; the top ten hold about 19%. CDR3 length: 14 amino acids. The germline V gene encodes CDR1 SGHTA and CDR2 FQGNSA. V trimming: 1 base; J trimming: 5 bases; junction bases outside the gene matches: 5.

Specimen: PBMCs or T cells enriched from blood (not recorded which). V gene TRBV7-2 combines with J gene TRBJ2-7; TRBD2 aligns across 7 bases. The origin of this receptor is a man between 40 and 49 years old who had recovered from COVID-19. In nucleotides, the CDR3 is TGTGCCAGCAGCTTAGGGGAGGGGTGGAACGAGCAGTACTTC. Amino acid sequence: CASSLGEGWNEQYF. The variable domain in full, with the rest retrieved from reference TRBV7-2 and TRBJ2-7, is GAGVSQSPSNKVTEKGKDVELRCDPISGHTALYWYRQSLGQGLEFLIYFQGNSAPDKSGLPSDRFSAERTGGSVSTLTIQRTQQEDSAVYLCASSLGEGWNEQYFGPGTRLTVT.